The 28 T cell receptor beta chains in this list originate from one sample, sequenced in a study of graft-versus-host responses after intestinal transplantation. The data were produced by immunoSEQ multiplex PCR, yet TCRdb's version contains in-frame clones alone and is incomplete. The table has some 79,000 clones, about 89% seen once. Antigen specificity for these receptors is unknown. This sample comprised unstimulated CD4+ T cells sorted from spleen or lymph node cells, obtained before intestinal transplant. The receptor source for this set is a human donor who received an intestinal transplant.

CDR3 in amino acids: CASRQDSHYGYTF. The CDR3, as DNA: TGTGCCAGCAGGCAGGACAGCCACTATGGCTACACCTTC. The chain uses TRBV7-9 and TRBJ1-2; maybe TRBD1 (6 bases). The germline V gene has CDR1 SEHNR and CDR2 FQNEAQ (reference sequence). V lost 6 bases and J lost 3, with 11 bases in between. The CDR3 sequence is 13 residues long.

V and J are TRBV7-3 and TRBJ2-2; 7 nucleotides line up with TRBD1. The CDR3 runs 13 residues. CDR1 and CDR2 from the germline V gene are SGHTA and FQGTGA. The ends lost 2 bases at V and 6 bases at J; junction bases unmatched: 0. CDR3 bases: TGTGCCAGCAGCTTACAGGGGGCCGGGGAGCTGTTTTTT. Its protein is CASSLQGAGELFF.

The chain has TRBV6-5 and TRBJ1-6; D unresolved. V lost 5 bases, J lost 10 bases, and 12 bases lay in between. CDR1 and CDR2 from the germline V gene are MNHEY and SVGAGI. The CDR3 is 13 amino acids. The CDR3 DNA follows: TGTGCCAGCAGTCCGGGGAGGAAGTCACCCCTCCACTTT. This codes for CASSPGRKSPLHF.

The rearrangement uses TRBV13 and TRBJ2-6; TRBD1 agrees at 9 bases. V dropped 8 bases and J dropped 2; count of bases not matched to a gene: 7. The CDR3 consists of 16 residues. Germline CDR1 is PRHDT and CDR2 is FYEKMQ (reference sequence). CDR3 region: CASLRQGVAGANVLTF. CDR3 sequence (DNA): TGTGCCAGCTTGCGACAGGGGGTTGCTGGGGCCAACGTCCTGACTTTC.

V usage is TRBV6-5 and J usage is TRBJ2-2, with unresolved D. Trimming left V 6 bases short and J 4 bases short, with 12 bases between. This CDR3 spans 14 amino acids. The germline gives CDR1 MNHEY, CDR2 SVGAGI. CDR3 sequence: CASSSSPGTGELFF. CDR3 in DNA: TGTGCCAGCAGCTCAAGTCCGGGCACCGGGGAGCTGTTTTTT.

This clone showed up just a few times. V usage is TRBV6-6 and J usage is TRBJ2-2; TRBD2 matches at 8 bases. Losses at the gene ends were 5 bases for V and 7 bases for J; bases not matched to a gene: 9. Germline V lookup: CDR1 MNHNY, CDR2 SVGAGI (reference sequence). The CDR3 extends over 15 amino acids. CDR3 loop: CASSTREGRGGELFF. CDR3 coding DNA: TGTGCCAGCAGTACCCGGGAGGGGAGGGGCGGGGAGCTGTTTTTT.

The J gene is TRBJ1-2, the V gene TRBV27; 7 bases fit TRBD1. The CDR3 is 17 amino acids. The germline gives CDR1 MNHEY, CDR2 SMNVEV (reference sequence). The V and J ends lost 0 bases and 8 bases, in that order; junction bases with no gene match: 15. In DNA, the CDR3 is TGTGCCAGCAGTTTATCGTGGTTAAACAAGGGGGCTTTGGGCTACACCTTC. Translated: CASSLSWLNKGALGYTF.

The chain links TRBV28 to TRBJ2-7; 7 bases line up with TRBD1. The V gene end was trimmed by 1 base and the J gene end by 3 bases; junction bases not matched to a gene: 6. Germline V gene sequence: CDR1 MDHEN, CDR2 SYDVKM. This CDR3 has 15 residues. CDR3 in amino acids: CASSLYRRGSYEQYF. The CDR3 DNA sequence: TGTGCCAGCAGTTTATACCGCAGGGGGAGCTACGAGCAGTACTTC.

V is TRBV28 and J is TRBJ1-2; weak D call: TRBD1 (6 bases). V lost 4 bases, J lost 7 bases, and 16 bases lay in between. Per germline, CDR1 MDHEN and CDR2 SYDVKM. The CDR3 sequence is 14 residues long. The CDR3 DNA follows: TGTGCCAGCAGTTCACAGGGAACTCCTTCTGGCTACACCTTC. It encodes CASSSQGTPSGYTF.

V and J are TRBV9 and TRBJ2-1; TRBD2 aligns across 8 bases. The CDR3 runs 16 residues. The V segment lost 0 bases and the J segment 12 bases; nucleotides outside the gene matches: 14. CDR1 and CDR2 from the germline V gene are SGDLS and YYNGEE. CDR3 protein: CASSVDRGLAGVGQFF. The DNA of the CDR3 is TGTGCCAGCAGCGTAGATCGGGGGCTAGCGGGTGTGGGGCAGTTCTTC.

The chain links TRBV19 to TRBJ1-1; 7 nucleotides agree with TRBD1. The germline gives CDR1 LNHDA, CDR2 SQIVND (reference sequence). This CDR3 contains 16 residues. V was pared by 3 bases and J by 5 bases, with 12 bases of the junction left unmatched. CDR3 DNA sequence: TGTGCCAGTAGTATCGGTTCGACAGGGTCGGAGACTGAAGCTTTCTTT. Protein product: CASSIGSTGSETEAFF.

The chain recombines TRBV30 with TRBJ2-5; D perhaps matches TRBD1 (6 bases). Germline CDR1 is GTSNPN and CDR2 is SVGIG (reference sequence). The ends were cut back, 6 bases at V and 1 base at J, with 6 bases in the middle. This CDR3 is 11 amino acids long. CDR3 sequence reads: CACRGQETQYF. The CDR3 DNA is TGTGCCTGCAGGGGCCAAGAGACCCAGTACTTC.

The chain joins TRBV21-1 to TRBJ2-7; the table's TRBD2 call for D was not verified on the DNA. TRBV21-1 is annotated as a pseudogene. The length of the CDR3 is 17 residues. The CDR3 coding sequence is TGTGCCAGCACCCCTCGGGGGGGCGGGAGGCTCTCCTACGAGCAGTACTTC. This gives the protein CASTPRGGGRLSYEQYF.

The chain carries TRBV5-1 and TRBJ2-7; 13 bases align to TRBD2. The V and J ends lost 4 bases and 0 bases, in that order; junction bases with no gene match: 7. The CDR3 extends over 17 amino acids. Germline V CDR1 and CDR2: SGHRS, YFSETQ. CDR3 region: CASSPGLAGAYSYEQYF. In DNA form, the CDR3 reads TGCGCCAGCAGCCCCGGACTAGCGGGGGCATACTCCTACGAGCAGTACTTC.

CDR3: CASSATGTTEAFF. DNA for the CDR3: TGTGCCAGCAGCGCGACAGGAACCACTGAAGCTTTCTTT. This chain links TRBV9 with TRBJ1-1, with D perhaps matching TRBD1 (6 bases). The CDR3 runs 13 residues. V was cut by 3 bases and J by 4 bases, with 10 bases left in between. Germline V gene sequence: CDR1 SGDLS, CDR2 YYNGEE. The full variable domain, its missing parts supplied by reference TRBV9 and TRBJ1-1, is DSGVTQTPKHLITATGQRVTLRCSPRSGDLSVYWYQQSLDQGLQFLIQYYNGEERAKGNILERFSAQQFPDLHSELNLSSLELGDSALYFCASSATGTTEAFFGQGTRLTVV.

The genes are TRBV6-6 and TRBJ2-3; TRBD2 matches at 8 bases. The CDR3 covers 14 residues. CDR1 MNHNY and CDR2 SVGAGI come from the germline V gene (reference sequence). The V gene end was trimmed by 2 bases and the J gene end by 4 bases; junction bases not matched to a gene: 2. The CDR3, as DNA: TGTGCCAGCAGTTACAGCGGGAGAGCAGATACGCAGTATTTT. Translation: CASSYSGRADTQYF.

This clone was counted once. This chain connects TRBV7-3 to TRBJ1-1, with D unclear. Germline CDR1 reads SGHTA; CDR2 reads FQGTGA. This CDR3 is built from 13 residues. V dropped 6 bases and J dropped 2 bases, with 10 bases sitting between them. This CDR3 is CASRSTSNTEAFF. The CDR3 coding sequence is TGTGCCAGCAGATCAACTAGTAACACTGAAGCTTTCTTT.

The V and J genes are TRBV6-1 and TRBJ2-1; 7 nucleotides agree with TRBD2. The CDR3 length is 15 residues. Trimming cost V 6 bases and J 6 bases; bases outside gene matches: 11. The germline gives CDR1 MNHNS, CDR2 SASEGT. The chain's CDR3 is CASSRNLAVGNEQFF. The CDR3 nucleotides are TGTGCCAGCAGCCGAAATCTAGCGGTGGGCAATGAGCAGTTCTTC.

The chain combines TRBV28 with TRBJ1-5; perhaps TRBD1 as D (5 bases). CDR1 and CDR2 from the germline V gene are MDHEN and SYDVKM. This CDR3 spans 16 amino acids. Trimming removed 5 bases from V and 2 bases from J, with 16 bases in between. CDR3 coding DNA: TGTGCCAGCAGTGGCCTAGGAGTAGGGGGCAATCAGCCCCAGCATTTT. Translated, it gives CASSGLGVGGNQPQHF.

The DNA for the CDR3 is TGTGCCAGCAGTTCTCCGGGACAGGGAGTGGAGCAGTACTTC. It yields the protein CASSSPGQGVEQYF. The V call is TRBV27, the J call TRBJ2-7; TRBD1 matches at 9 bases. Per germline, CDR1 MNHEY and CDR2 SMNVEV (reference sequence). The CDR3 runs to 14 residues. V lost 4 bases, J lost 7 bases, and 8 bases stayed unmatched.

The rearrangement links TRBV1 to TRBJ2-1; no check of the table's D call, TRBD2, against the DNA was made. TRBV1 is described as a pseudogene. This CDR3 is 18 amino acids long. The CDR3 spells CTSSPSGLAGYSYNEQFF. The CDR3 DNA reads TGCACCAGCAGCCCCAGCGGACTAGCGGGGTACTCCTACAATGAGCAGTTCTTC.

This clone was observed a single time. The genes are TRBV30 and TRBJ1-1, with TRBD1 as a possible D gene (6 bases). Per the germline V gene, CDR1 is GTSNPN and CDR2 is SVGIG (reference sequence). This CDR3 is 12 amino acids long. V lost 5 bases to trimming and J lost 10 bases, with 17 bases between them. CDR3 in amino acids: CAWSPDARGAFF. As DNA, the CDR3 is TGTGCCTGGTCCCCAGACGCCAGGGGAGCTTTCTTT.

The DNA of the CDR3 is TGTGCCAGCAGCTTGCACGGGAGGAGCACAGATACGCAGTATTTT. Its translation is CASSLHGRSTDTQYF. J is TRBJ2-3 and V is TRBV5-4; 7 bases fit TRBD2. CDR3 length: 15 amino acids. Per the germline V gene, CDR1 is SGHNT and CDR2 is YYREEE (reference sequence). J lost 0 bases, V lost 1 base, and 2 bases had no gene match.

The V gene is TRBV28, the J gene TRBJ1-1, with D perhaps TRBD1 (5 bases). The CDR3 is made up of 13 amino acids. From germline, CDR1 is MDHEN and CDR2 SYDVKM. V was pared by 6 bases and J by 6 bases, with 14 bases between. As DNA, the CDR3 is TGTGCCAGCAGCCCTGGGGGGAGGCCTGAAGCTTTCTTT. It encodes CASSPGGRPEAFF.

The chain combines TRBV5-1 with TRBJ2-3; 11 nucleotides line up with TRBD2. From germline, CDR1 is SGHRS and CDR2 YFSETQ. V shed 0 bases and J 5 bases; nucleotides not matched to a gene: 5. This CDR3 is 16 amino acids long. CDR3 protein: CASSLELAGAGDTQYF. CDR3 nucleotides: TGCGCCAGCAGCTTGGAACTAGCGGGGGCGGGAGATACGCAGTATTTT.

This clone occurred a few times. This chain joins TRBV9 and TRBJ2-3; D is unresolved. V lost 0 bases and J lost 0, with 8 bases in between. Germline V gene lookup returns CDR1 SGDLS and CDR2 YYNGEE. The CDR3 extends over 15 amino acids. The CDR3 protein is CASSVAKRSTDTQYF. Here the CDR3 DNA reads TGTGCCAGCAGCGTAGCTAAGCGTAGCACAGATACGCAGTATTTT.

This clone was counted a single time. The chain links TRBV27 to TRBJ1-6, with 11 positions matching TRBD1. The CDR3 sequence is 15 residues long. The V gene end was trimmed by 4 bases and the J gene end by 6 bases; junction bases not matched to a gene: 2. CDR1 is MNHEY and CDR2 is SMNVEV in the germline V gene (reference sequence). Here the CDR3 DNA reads TGTGCCAGCAGTTCCGGGACAGGGGGTAATTCACCCCTCCACTTT. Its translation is CASSSGTGGNSPLHF.

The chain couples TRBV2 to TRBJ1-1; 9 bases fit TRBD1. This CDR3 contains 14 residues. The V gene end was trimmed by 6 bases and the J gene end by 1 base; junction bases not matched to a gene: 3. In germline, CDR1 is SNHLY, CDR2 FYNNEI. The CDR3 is CASRGQGRNTEAFF. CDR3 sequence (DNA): TGTGCCAGCAGAGGACAGGGGAGGAACACTGAAGCTTTCTTT.